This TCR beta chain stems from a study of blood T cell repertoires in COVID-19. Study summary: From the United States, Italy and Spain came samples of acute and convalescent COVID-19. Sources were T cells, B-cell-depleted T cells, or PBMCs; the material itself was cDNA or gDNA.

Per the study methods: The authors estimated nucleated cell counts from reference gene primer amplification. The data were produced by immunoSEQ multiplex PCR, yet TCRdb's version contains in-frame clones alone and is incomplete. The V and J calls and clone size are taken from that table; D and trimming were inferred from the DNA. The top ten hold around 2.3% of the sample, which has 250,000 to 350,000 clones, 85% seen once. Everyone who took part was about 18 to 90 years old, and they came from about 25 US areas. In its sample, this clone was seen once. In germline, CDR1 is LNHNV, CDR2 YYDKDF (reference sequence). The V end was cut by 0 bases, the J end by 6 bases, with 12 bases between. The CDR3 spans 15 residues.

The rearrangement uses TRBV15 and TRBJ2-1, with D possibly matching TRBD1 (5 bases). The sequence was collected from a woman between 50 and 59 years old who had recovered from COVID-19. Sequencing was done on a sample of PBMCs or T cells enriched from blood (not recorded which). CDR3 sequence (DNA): TGTGCCACCAGCAGAGATAGGAGACAGTCCAATGAGCAGTTCTTC. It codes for CATSRDRRQSNEQFF.